Below are 10 T cell receptor beta chains sequenced from a single sample in a study of T-cell memory formation after mild COVID-19 (dated by TCRdb to the early 2020s). Library preparation employed 5' RACE. The run used an Illumina NovaSeq 6000. The public reads were reprocessed in TCRdb via fastp at Q25 and MiXCR, keeping in-frame beta chains. Records with the same CDR3 protein are collapsed into one entry carrying the most frequent genes and DNA. The sample contains roughly 170,000 distinct CDR3 sequences, around 21% of them found a single time. The ten largest clones add up to 20% to 25% of the sample. The material sequenced was PBMCs or a T cell subset sorted from them (not recorded which). These receptors were taken from an adult woman who had mild COVID-19 (a few samples of this study predate the infection). The sample titles of this study are shuffled in the database, so cell type and time point are left out; the donor was told from shared clones.

The J gene is TRBJ2-7, the V gene TRBV7-9, with D perhaps TRBD1 (5 bases). V lost 1 base and J lost 0, with 7 bases in between. The CDR3 is 14 residues long. The germline V gene encodes CDR1 SEHNR and CDR2 FQNEAQ (reference sequence). Written as DNA, the CDR3 is TGTGCCAGCAGCTTAGGAGGACACTCCTACGAGCAGTACTTC. It translates to CASSLGGHSYEQYF.

The chain recombines TRBV6-1 with TRBJ1-1; D might be TRBD1 (6 bases). CDR1 is MNHNS, CDR2 SASEGT, per germline. The V and J ends lost 6 bases and 5 bases respectively, with 13 bases between them. This CDR3 spans 13 amino acids. The CDR3 protein is CASRYTGNTEAFF. The DNA for the CDR3 is TGTGCCAGCAGGTATACAGGGAATACTGAAGCTTTCTTT.

This clonotype showed up just a few times. The J gene is TRBJ2-7, the V gene TRBV29-1, with TRBD1 as a possible D gene (6 bases). Trimming left V 0 bases short and J 3 bases short, with 18 bases between. The CDR3 length is 16 residues. Germline CDR1 SQVTM, CDR2 ANQGSEA. This CDR3 reads CSVEDEIAGVGYEQYF. CDR3 nucleotide sequence: TGCAGCGTTGAAGATGAGATCGCAGGGGTTGGCTACGAGCAGTACTTC.

This clonotype was seen at least ten times. The chain employs TRBV19 and TRBJ2-2; D gene ambiguous. CDR1 LNHDA and CDR2 SQIVND come from the germline V gene (reference sequence). The CDR3 spans 13 residues. V gave up 5 bases and J gave up 1 base, with 5 bases separating them. This CDR3 reads CASSSLNTGELFF. The CDR3 DNA follows: TGTGCCAGTAGTTCACTGAACACCGGGGAGCTGTTTTTT. The full variable domain, rest sourced from reference TRBV19 and TRBJ2-2, is DGGITQSPKYLFRKEGQNVTLSCEQNLNHDAMYWYRQDPGQGLRLIYYSQIVNDFQKGDIAEGYSVSREKKESFPLTVTSAQKNPTAFYLCASSSLNTGELFFGEGSRLTVL.

The rearrangement joins TRBV4-3 to TRBJ1-2, with D unclear. The CDR3 extends over 14 amino acids. Germline assignment: CDR1 LGHNA and CDR2 YSLEER. Trimming cost V 0 bases and J 4 bases, with 9 bases left between them. The CDR3: CASSQDDRGYGYTF. The CDR3 coding sequence is TGCGCCAGCAGCCAAGATGACCGTGGCTATGGCTACACCTTC.

The V call is TRBV12-3 or TRBV12-4, the J call TRBJ2-3, with 7 bases that match TRBD2. This CDR3 region has 12 residues. Trimming cost V 8 bases and J 6 bases; bases outside gene matches: 5. The CDR3 reads CASQRDYDTQYF. In DNA, the CDR3 is TGTGCCAGCCAGCGGGACTACGATACGCAGTATTTT.

The sample holds a few counts of this clonotype. V and J are TRBV11-3 and TRBJ2-3; the match to TRBD2 covers 7 bases. The CDR3 is 15 residues long. V gave up 3 bases and J gave up 6 bases; unmatched junction bases: 9. Germline-derived CDR1 and CDR2 are SGHNT and YENEEA. The CDR3 sequence is CASSFLGLEADTQYF. The CDR3 DNA follows: TGTGCCAGCAGCTTTCTAGGACTAGAGGCGGATACGCAGTATTTT. Using reference TRBV11-3 and TRBJ2-3 for the parts outside the CDR3, the full variable domain is EAGVVQSPRYKIIEKKQPVAFWCNPISGHNTLYWYLQNLGQGPELLIRYENEEAVDDSQLPKDRFSAERLKGVDSTLKIQPAELGDSAVYLCASSFLGLEADTQYFGPGTRLTVL.

This clonotype was counted between two and nine times. The chain employs TRBV11-2 and TRBJ1-1; 9 bases are a match to TRBD1. There are 14 residues in the CDR3. V gave up 5 bases and J gave up 5 bases; unmatched junction bases: 6. Per germline, CDR1 SGHAT and CDR2 FQNNGV. CDR3 loop: CASSDGQGITEAFF. For the CDR3, the DNA is TGTGCCAGCAGCGACGGACAGGGGATTACTGAAGCTTTCTTT.

This clonotype came up a few times. This chain joins TRBV15 and TRBJ2-7; TRBD2 matches 7 bases. The CDR3 contains 13 residues. Unmatched junction bases numbered 3, after V lost 5 bases and J lost 2 bases. The germline V gene encodes CDR1 LNHNV and CDR2 YYDKDF (reference sequence). CDR3 sequence: CATSLTSAYEQYF. The DNA of the CDR3 is TGTGCCACCAGCCTCACTAGCGCCTACGAGCAGTACTTC.

This clonotype was seen more than once but under ten times. This chain links TRBV5-6 with TRBJ2-1, with unresolved D. The CDR3 has 14 residues. Germline CDR1 and CDR2: SGHDT and YYEEEE. V was trimmed by 6 bases and J by 3 bases, leaving 13 bases between them. The chain's CDR3 is CASTLMGSYNEQFF. CDR3 nucleotide sequence: TGTGCCAGCACCCTAATGGGCAGCTACAATGAGCAGTTCTTC.